The subject of this entry is one T cell receptor (beta chain). Original data processing: By means of reference gene primer amplification, nucleated cell counts were estimated. Method: immunoSEQ multiplex PCR; TCRdb's copy keeps in-frame clones and lacks some. From that table come the V and J calls and clone size; the DNA was used to work out D and trimming. The data hold just over 650,000 clones, with 90% observed a single time. This CDR3 region has 16 residues. From germline, CDR1 is LNHDA and CDR2 SQIVND (reference sequence). V lost 1 base, J lost 4 bases, and 4 bases stayed unmatched. The entry originates in a study of blood T cell repertoires in COVID-19.

The TCR was taken from a woman younger than 30 with acute or convalescent COVID-19. The rearrangement uses TRBV19 and TRBJ2-5, with 12 bases aligning to TRBD1. The sequencing sample was made of peripheral blood. In DNA form, the CDR3 reads TGTGCCAGTAGTATAGGTGGGACAGGGGGCTTAGAGACCCAGTACTTC. Amino acids: CASSIGGTGGLETQYF. The full variable domain, rest sourced from reference TRBV19 and TRBJ2-5, is DGGITQSPKYLFRKEGQNVTLSCEQNLNHDAMYWYRQDPGQGLRLIYYSQIVNDFQKGDIAEGYSVSREKKESFPLTVTSAQKNPTAFYLCASSIGGTGGLETQYFGPGTRLLVL.